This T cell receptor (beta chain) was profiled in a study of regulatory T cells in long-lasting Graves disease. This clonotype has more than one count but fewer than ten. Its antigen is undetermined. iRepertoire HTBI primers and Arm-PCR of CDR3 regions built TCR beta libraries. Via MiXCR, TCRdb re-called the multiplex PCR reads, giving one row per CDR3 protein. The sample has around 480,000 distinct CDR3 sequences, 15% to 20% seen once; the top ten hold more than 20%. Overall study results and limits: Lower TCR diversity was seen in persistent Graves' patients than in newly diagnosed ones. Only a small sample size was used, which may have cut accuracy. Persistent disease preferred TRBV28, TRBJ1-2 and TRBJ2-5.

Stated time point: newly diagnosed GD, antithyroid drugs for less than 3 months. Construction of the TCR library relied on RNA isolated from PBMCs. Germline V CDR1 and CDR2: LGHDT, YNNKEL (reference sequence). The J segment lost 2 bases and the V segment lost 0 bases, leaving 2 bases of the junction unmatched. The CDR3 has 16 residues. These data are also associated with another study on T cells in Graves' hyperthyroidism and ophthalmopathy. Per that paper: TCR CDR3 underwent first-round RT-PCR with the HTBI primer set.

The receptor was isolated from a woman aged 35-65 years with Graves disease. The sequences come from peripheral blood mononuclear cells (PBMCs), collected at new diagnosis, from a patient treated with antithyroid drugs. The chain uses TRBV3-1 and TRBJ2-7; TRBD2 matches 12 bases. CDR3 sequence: CASSQDWTSGAYEQYF. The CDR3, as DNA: TGTGCCAGCAGCCAAGACTGGACTAGCGGGGCCTACGAGCAGTACTTC.